This T cell receptor (beta chain) was captured by sequencing in a study of early T cells in non-severe SARS-CoV-2 infection. Across the whole study: Sequencing used unsorted whole-blood bulk RNA, so chains lack pairing.

CDR1 and CDR2 from the germline V gene are SSHAT and FNYEAQ (reference sequence). V shed 2 bases and J shed 8 bases, with 9 bases lying between them. This CDR3 region has 13 residues. This clonotype was picked up many times. TCRdb re-derived calls from the 5' RACE reads in MiXCR, one entry per CDR3 protein. The sample records tens of thousands of distinct CDR3 sequences, about 6% being singletons. The source was whole blood, collected at baseline. The genes are TRBV7-7 and TRBJ2-2; D is uncertain. This clonotype was sampled from an adult who was a healthcare worker with PCR-confirmed SARS-CoV-2 infection or an uninfected control (not recorded which). The CDR3 reads CASSLTLRGELFF. CDR3 DNA: TGTGCCAGCAGCTTAACTTTGCGGGGGGAGCTGTTTTTT.